This record covers a single T cell receptor beta chain. It is likely a read error, because the conserved phenylalanine at the end of the CDR3 is missing. These data belong to a study of blood T cells in healthy people across ages. A second about 6 to 12 cycle PCR used barcoded and J-beta primers. TCRdb redid the calling of the 5' RACE reads with MiXCR, one entry per CDR3 protein. The table has 800,000 to 1,300,000 distinct CDR3 sequences, about 23% seen once. The CDR3 length is 12 residues. Germline V gene sequence: CDR1 SNHLY, CDR2 FYNNEI. Trimming cost V 1 base and J 5 bases, with 5 bases left between them. The same data also contributed to another study, on T cells of mothers and their children.

The V gene is TRBV2, the J gene TRBJ1-1; no clear D gene. The TCR was taken from a girl aged 2-15 years in good health. Source material: blood. DNA of the CDR3: TGTGCCAGCAGTGAAGATGGGACTGAAGCTTTCCTT. Amino acids: CASSEDGTEAFL.